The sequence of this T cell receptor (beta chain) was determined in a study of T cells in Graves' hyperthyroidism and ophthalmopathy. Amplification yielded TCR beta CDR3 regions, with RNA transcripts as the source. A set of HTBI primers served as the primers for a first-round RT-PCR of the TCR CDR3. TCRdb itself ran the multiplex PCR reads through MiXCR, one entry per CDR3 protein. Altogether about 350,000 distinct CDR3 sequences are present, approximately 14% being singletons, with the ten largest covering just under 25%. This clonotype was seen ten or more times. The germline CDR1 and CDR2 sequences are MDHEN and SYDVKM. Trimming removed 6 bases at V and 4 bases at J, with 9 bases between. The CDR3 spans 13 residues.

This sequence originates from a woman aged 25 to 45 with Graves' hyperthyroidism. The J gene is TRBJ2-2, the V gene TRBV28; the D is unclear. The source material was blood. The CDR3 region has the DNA TGTGCCAGCAGGCCATGGGCCACCGGGGAGCTGTTTTTT. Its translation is CASRPWATGELFF.